One and the same sample provided the 10 T cell receptor beta chains below, sequenced in a study of cytomegalovirus exposure and HLA in healthy donors. Amplification used 60 Vbeta primers and 13 Jbeta primers. TCRdb's copy holds only in-frame clones and misses some; the assay was immunoSEQ multiplex PCR. Its table lists 65,000 to 80,000 clones. Material: PBMCs. The receptors originated from a man aged 25 to 40 in good health and CMV-seronegative.

The V gene is TRBV4-3, the J gene TRBJ1-3; D is uncertain. Per the germline V gene, CDR1 is LGHNA and CDR2 is YSLEER. V was cut by 4 bases and J by 1 base, with 14 bases left in between. The CDR3 has 16 residues. CDR3 residues: CASSPLGEGSGNTIYF. The CDR3 DNA reads TGCGCCAGCAGCCCCCTTGGGGAGGGTTCTGGAAACACCATATATTTT.

The V and J genes are TRBV5-1 and TRBJ2-7; 10 bases align to TRBD1. Germline values: CDR1 SGHRS, CDR2 YFSETQ. V lost 0 bases, J lost 2 bases, and 8 bases stayed unmatched. The CDR3 contains 17 residues. DNA for the CDR3: TGCGCCAGCAGCTTGGTACAGGGGGACAGGGGCCCCTACGAGCAGTACTTC. Protein sequence: CASSLVQGDRGPYEQYF.

Comments on this clone: Additional DNA sequences in this sample encode the identical CDR3. The V gene is TRBV6-5, the J gene TRBJ1-1, with D unresolved. Deletions cut 0 bases from V and 7 bases from J, with 9 bases between. CDR1 is MNHEY and CDR2 is SVGAGI in the germline V gene. This CDR3 is 13 amino acids long. The CDR3 DNA reads as TGTGCCAGCAGTTACTCGGAGGGTGTTGAAGCTTTCTTT. As protein: CASSYSEGVEAFF.

The chain's CDR3 is CASSPGQGSSYEQYF. CDR3 sequence (DNA): TGTGCCAGCAGCCCGGGACAGGGGAGCTCCTACGAGCAGTACTTC. V gene TRBV5-6 combines with J gene TRBJ2-7; 10 bases fit TRBD1. Losses at the gene ends were 4 bases for V and 0 bases for J; bases not matched to a gene: 4. CDR3 length: 15 residues. Germline-derived CDR1 and CDR2 are SGHDT and YYEEEE.

V usage is TRBV11-2 and J usage is TRBJ2-7; TRBD1 is a possible D gene (6 bases). The V and J ends lost 5 bases and 3 bases respectively, with 14 bases between them. Germline values: CDR1 SGHAT, CDR2 FQNNGV. The CDR3 consists of 14 residues. The CDR3 DNA reads TGTGCCAGCAGCCTGGACAGATCCTACTACGAGCAGTACTTC. This sequence encodes CASSLDRSYYEQYF.

The rearrangement links TRBV18 to TRBJ2-1; 9 positions match TRBD1. The CDR3 extends over 15 amino acids. Trimming at V came to 3 bases and at J to 4 bases, leaving 4 bases not matched to a gene. The germline V gene encodes CDR1 KGHSH and CDR2 LQKENI. CDR3 nucleotides: TGTGCCAGCTCACCCGGGACAGGGCTGTACAATGAGCAGTTCTTC. Residues: CASSPGTGLYNEQFF.

V is TRBV7-2 and J is TRBJ2-7, with D perhaps matching TRBD2 (5 bases). Trimming removed 4 bases at V and 0 bases at J, with 10 bases between. The CDR3 consists of 14 residues. Germline CDR1 is SGHTA and CDR2 is FQGNSA. The CDR3 reads CASSSSGDSYEQYF. CDR3 coding DNA: TGTGCCAGCAGCTCGTCCGGGGACTCCTACGAGCAGTACTTC.

The chain carries TRBV9 and TRBJ1-2, with 7 bases matching TRBD1. This CDR3 comprises 18 residues. Germline CDR1 is SGDLS and CDR2 is YYNGEE. V shed 4 bases and J 8 bases; nucleotides not matched to a gene: 23. The CDR3 nucleotides read TGTGCCAGCAGCCGCACATCAACGGGACAGACTTCGTCTAGGGGCTACACCTTC. The encoded protein is CASSRTSTGQTSSRGYTF.

The genes are TRBV11-3 and TRBJ2-2, with 7 bases identical to TRBD2. Germline V gene data show CDR1 as SGHNT and CDR2 as YENEEA. Trimming removed 4 bases from V and 3 bases from J; junction bases left unmatched: 8. The CDR3 contains 16 residues. CDR3 amino acids: CASSSPSGSDTGELFF. CDR3 bases: TGTGCCAGCAGCTCCCCTAGCGGCTCGGACACCGGGGAGCTGTTTTTT.

This chain links TRBV7-2 with TRBJ2-7; TRBD1 matches at 7 bases. This CDR3 region has 15 residues. Trimming removed 4 bases from V and 2 bases from J; junction bases left unmatched: 8. Per germline, CDR1 SGHTA and CDR2 FQGNSA. CDR3 in amino acids: CASSSYSRGTYEQYF. The CDR3 region has the DNA TGTGCCAGCAGCTCATACTCCAGGGGGACCTACGAGCAGTACTTC.